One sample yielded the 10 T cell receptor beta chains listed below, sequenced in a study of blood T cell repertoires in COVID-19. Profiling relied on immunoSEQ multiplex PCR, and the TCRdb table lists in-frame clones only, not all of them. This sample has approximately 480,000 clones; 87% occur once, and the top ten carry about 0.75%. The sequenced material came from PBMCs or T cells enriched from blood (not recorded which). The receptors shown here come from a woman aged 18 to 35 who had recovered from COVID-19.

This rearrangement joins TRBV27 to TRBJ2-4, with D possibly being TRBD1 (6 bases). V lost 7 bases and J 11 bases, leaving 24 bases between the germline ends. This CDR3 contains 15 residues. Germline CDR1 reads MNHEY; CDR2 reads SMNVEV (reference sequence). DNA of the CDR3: TGTGCCAGCAAGTCGAGGCGGGCAGGGGCGAAAGTTCAGTACTTC. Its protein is CASKSRRAGAKVQYF.

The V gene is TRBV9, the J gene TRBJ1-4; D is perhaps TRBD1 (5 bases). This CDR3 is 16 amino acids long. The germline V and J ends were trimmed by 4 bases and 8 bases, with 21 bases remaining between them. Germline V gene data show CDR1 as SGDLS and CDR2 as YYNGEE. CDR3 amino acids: CASSQRVGLRGEKLFF. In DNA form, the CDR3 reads TGTGCCAGCAGCCAACGAGTGGGACTACGGGGGGAAAAACTGTTTTTT.

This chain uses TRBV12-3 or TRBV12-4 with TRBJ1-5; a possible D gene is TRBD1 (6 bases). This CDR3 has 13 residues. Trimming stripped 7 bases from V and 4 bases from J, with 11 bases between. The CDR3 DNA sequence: TGTGCCAGCAAGCGGGGGCGGAATCAGCCCCAGCATTTT. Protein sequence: CASKRGRNQPQHF.

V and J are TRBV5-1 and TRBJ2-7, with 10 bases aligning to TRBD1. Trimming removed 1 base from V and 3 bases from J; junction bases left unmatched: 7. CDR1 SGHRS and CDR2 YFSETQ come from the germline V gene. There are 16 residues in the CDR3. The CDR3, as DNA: TGCGCCAGCAGCTTGAAGACAGGGGGCGAATTCTACGAGCAGTACTTC. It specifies CASSLKTGGEFYEQYF.

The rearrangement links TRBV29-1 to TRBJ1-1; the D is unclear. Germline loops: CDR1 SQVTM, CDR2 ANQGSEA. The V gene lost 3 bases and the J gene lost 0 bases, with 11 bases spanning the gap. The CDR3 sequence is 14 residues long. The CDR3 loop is CSVDGMGVNTEAFF. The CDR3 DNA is TGCAGCGTTGACGGAATGGGAGTGAACACTGAAGCTTTCTTT.

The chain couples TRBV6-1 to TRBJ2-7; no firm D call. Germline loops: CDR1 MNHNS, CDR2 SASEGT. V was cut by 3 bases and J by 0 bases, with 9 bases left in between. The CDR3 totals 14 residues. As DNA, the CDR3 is TGTGCCAGCAGTGAGGTTGGCAACTCCTACGAGCAGTACTTC. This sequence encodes CASSEVGNSYEQYF.

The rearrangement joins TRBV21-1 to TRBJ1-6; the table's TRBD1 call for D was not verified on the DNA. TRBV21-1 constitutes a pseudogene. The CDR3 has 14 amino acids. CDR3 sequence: CASSKPGQATPLHF. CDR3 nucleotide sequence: TGTGCCAGCAGCAAGCCGGGACAGGCGACACCCCTCCACTTT.

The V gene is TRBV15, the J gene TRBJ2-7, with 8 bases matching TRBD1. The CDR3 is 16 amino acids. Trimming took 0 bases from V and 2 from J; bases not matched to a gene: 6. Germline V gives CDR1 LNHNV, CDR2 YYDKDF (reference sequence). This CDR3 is CATSRDLTTGAYEQYF. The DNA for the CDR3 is TGTGCCACCAGCAGAGACCTTACGACAGGGGCCTACGAGCAGTACTTC.

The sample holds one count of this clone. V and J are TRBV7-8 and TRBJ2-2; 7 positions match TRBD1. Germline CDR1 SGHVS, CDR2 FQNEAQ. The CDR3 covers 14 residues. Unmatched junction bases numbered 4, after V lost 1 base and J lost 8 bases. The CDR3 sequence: CASSLGQGKGELFF. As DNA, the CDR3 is TGTGCCAGCAGCTTAGGACAGGGAAAAGGGGAGCTGTTTTTT.

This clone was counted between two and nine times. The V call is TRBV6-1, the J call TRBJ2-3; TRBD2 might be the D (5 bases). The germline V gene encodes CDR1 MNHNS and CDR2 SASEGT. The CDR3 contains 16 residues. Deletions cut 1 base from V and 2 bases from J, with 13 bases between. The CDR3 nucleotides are TGTGCCAGCAGTGAAGAAGCAGGTCTAGCCACAGATACGCAGTATTTT. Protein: CASSEEAGLATDTQYF.